This is a list of T cell receptor beta chains from one sample in a study of T-cell reconstitution after alpha-beta-depleted transplantation in children. MiXCR, applied by TCRdb to the PCR reads, yields one record per CDR3 protein. The table includes some 500,000 distinct CDR3 sequences, around 16% detected once. The sample here was PBMCs from the stem cell graft donor, taken from the stem cell graft. The source is a human donor who donated a stem cell graft to a child with acute lymphoblastic leukemia. The CDR3 runs from the conserved cysteine through the conserved F or W. A D gene is named only where the DNA matches it firmly.

V gene	J gene	D gene	CDR3 protein
TRBV30	TRBJ2-1	-	CAWSVPGRGNEQFF
TRBV20-1	TRBJ2-7	-	CSASGGTAAYEQYF
TRBV7-3	TRBJ2-5	TRBD1	CASSSTGVGGETQYF
TRBV13	TRBJ2-3	TRBD1	CASSLESQTGLTDTQYF
TRBV5-1	TRBJ1-6	-	CASSLGRQLGSYNSPLHF
TRBV25-1	TRBJ1-2	TRBD1	CASRVTGDYGYTF
TRBV12-3/TRBV12-4	TRBJ2-2	TRBD2	CASSLQAGVRGELFF
TRBV29-1	TRBJ2-4	TRBD2	CSVDLDSGRYF
TRBV12-3/TRBV12-4	TRBJ2-1	-	CASTIPTNSLLYNEQFF
TRBV4-1	TRBJ2-7	TRBD2	CASSLTSAGTSWYEQYF
TRBV15	TRBJ1-2	-	CATSRNLDRYYYGYTF
TRBV27	TRBJ2-1	-	CASRFVGYNEQFF
TRBV20-1	TRBJ2-2	TRBD2	CSAKEREVRELFF
TRBV6-5	TRBJ1-2	TRBD1	CASSYGQGDDYGYTF
TRBV7-9	TRBJ2-1	-	CASSQPGLDEQFF
TRBV9	TRBJ2-2	-	CASSVEGRLGELFF
TRBV10-3	TRBJ1-1	TRBD1	CAISDFDRAPEAFF
TRBV6-1	TRBJ1-2	TRBD1	CASRPLGTGGYTYGYTF
TRBV24-1	TRBJ2-2	TRBD2	CATSDSSGLAGEVSGFAGELFF
TRBV9	TRBJ2-3	-	CASSVNTDTQYF
TRBV6-2/TRBV6-3	TRBJ2-7	TRBD1	CASSWGQRYEQYF
TRBV20-1	TRBJ1-1	-	CSADPRAFF
TRBV4-1	TRBJ2-3	-	CASSQEGSPSTDTQYF
TRBV7-9	TRBJ1-1	TRBD1	CASSPRDREFDGAFF
TRBV5-1	TRBJ1-1	-	CASSLGSLNTEAFF
TRBV9	TRBJ2-2	TRBD2	CASSVGLAGGIGELFF
TRBV15	TRBJ2-2	-	CATSGIAGGGLFF
TRBV5-1	TRBJ1-3	-	CASSFENSGNTIYF
TRBV5-6	TRBJ1-1	-	CASIDRMNTEAFF
TRBV19	TRBJ1-1	-	CASTPGGGPLMNTEAFF
TRBV5-1	TRBJ2-7	-	CASSGGLGTYEQYF
TRBV27	TRBJ2-3	-	CASSLPESTDTQYF
TRBV20-1	TRBJ2-3	TRBD2	CSARGRLAASGHTQYF
TRBV15	TRBJ2-1	-	CATSRVPARSAYNEQFF
TRBV18	TRBJ2-7	TRBD2	CASSKTSGRASRNEQYF
TRBV6-1	TRBJ1-1	-	CASSEKGGNTEAFF
TRBV29-1	TRBJ2-7	TRBD2	CSATGLATEQYF
TRBV13	TRBJ2-7	TRBD2	CASSLGGGSTDYEQYF
TRBV6-2/TRBV6-3	TRBJ2-5	-	CASSYVGIQETQYF
TRBV7-3	TRBJ2-3	-	CASSLGQRFTDTQYF